This T cell receptor (beta chain) was sequenced during a study of blood T cell repertoires in COVID-19. About the study: PBMCs, B-cell-depleted T cells, or T cells provided the cDNA or gDNA that made up the material.

Methods used by the authors: Cell counts per sample came from amplifying reference gene primers. Method: immunoSEQ multiplex PCR; TCRdb's copy keeps in-frame clones and lacks some. V, J and clone size are those of that table, while D and trimming were read from the DNA. The sample has approximately 150,000 clones, about nine tenths seen once; the top ten hold roughly a sixth. Per the germline V gene, CDR1 is SGHVS and CDR2 is FNYEAQ. V dropped 5 bases and J dropped 4; count of bases not matched to a gene: 4. This CDR3 is 15 amino acids long. The source material was peripheral blood. V and J are TRBV7-6 and TRBJ1-3; 11 nucleotides align to TRBD1. The clonotype was recovered from a man in his 60s with active or convalescent COVID-19. DNA of the CDR3: TGTGCCAGCAGCCCCAGGACAGGGGGCGGAAACACCATATATTTT. This codes for CASSPRTGGGNTIYF.